This is a list of T cell receptor beta chains from one sample in a study of blood T cell repertoires in COVID-19. The table came from immunoSEQ multiplex PCR; TCRdb's copy has only in-frame clones and leaves some out. The sample carries 150,000 to 200,000 clones, around 82% recorded once. The specimen sequenced was peripheral blood. These receptor sequences come from a man in his fifties or sixties with active or convalescent COVID-19. The CDR3 runs from the conserved cysteine through the conserved F or W. A D gene is named only where the DNA matches it firmly. Only part of the rows carry a size: once, few, many, or a class if the clone is expanded.

d_call: .
v_call: TRBV19
clone_size: .
j_call: TRBJ2-7
cdr3_nt: TGTGCCAGTAGTCCCTCTATGGCGGGTTACGAGCAGTACTTC
cdr3_aa: CASSPSMAGYEQYF

d_call: .
v_call: TRBV11-3
clone_size: .
j_call: TRBJ2-2
cdr3_nt: TGTGCCAGCAGCTTAGGGGGCTTGAACACCGGGGAGCTGTTTTTT
cdr3_aa: CASSLGGLNTGELFF

d_call: TRBD2
v_call: TRBV11-3
clone_size: .
j_call: TRBJ2-5
cdr3_nt: TGTGCCAGCGCCCCAGGGAGCGGGAGGTCCCAAGAGACCCAGTACTTC
cdr3_aa: CASAPGSGRSQETQYF

d_call: .
v_call: TRBV18
clone_size: .
j_call: TRBJ1-4
cdr3_nt: TGTGCCAGCTCACCAGGGGGCCCTAATGAAAAACTGTTTTTT
cdr3_aa: CASSPGGPNEKLFF

d_call: .
v_call: TRBV9
clone_size: .
j_call: TRBJ2-3
cdr3_nt: TGTGCCAGCAGCGTAGCCCAGGGCAGAGATACGCAGTATTTT
cdr3_aa: CASSVAQGRDTQYF

d_call: TRBD1
v_call: TRBV24-1
clone_size: .
j_call: TRBJ2-2
cdr3_nt: TGTGCCACCAGTGATTTCCAGGGACAGGGGAACACCGGGGAGCTGTTTTTT
cdr3_aa: CATSDFQGQGNTGELFF

d_call: .
v_call: TRBV2
clone_size: .
j_call: TRBJ1-1
cdr3_nt: TGTGCCAGCAGCCTCACATCTACTGAAGCTTTCTTT
cdr3_aa: CASSLTSTEAFF

d_call: TRBD1
v_call: TRBV11-2
clone_size: .
j_call: TRBJ2-7
cdr3_nt: TGTGCCAGCAGCTACTTGGACAGGGGCTACGAGCAGTACTTC
cdr3_aa: CASSYLDRGYEQYF

d_call: TRBD1
v_call: TRBV19
clone_size: .
j_call: TRBJ1-4
cdr3_nt: TGTGCCAGTGGGGACAGAGGGTCCGGTGTGCTTTTT
cdr3_aa: CASGDRGSGVLF

d_call: TRBD1
v_call: TRBV18
clone_size: .
j_call: TRBJ1-4
cdr3_nt: TGTGCCAGCTCACTAACTGGGACAGGGGGAATCTCAACTAATGAAAAACTGTTTTTT
cdr3_aa: CASSLTGTGGISTNEKLFF

d_call: TRBD1
v_call: TRBV5-4
clone_size: .
j_call: TRBJ2-1
cdr3_nt: TGTGCCAGCAGCGGCCGGGACAGGGCCAATGAGCAGTTCTTC
cdr3_aa: CASSGRDRANEQFF

d_call: TRBD1
v_call: TRBV2
clone_size: .
j_call: TRBJ1-1
cdr3_nt: TGTGCCAGCAGTGATTTGGGACAGATGAACACTGAAGCTTTCTTT
cdr3_aa: CASSDLGQMNTEAFF

d_call: .
v_call: TRBV9
clone_size: .
j_call: TRBJ2-2
cdr3_nt: TGTGCCAGCAGCGTCTCCGGCACCGGGGAGCTGTTTTTT
cdr3_aa: CASSVSGTGELFF

d_call: TRBD1
v_call: TRBV19
clone_size: .
j_call: TRBJ1-5
cdr3_nt: TGTGCCAGTAGTCCAGGGGGCTCAGGGCAGCCCCAGCATTTT
cdr3_aa: CASSPGGSGQPQHF

d_call: .
v_call: TRBV6-1
clone_size: once
j_call: TRBJ1-2
cdr3_nt: TGTGCCAGCAGTGACCTGTATTCCGGGGTCGGCTACACCTTC
cdr3_aa: CASSDLYSGVGYTF

d_call: .
v_call: TRBV5-1
clone_size: .
j_call: TRBJ2-3
cdr3_nt: TGCGCCAGCAGCCTCGCCCGAGAAGCGGATACGCAGTATTTT
cdr3_aa: CASSLAREADTQYF

d_call: .
v_call: TRBV7-9
clone_size: few
j_call: TRBJ1-2
cdr3_nt: TGTGCCAGCAGCCCAATCAACAGGGTTAACTATGGCTACACCTTC
cdr3_aa: CASSPINRVNYGYTF

d_call: .
v_call: TRBV4-1
clone_size: .
j_call: TRBJ2-3
cdr3_nt: TGCGCCAGCAGCCAAGATGGTGGCCAGGGTGCGGATACGCAGTATTTT
cdr3_aa: CASSQDGGQGADTQYF

d_call: TRBD1
v_call: TRBV5-6
clone_size: .
j_call: TRBJ1-3
cdr3_nt: TGTGCCAGCAGCGTCACGACAGGGGATACTGGAAACACCATATATTTT
cdr3_aa: CASSVTTGDTGNTIYF

d_call: TRBD2
v_call: TRBV4-1
clone_size: .
j_call: TRBJ2-1
cdr3_nt: TGCGCCAGCAGGCCGGCGGGAGGGGGCTATGAGCAGTTCTTC
cdr3_aa: CASRPAGGGYEQFF

d_call: TRBD2
v_call: TRBV7-2
clone_size: .
j_call: TRBJ2-3
cdr3_nt: TGTGCCAGCAGCACCGGGACTAGCGGGACCCTAGATACGCAGTATTTT
cdr3_aa: CASSTGTSGTLDTQYF

d_call: .
v_call: TRBV19
clone_size: .
j_call: TRBJ2-7
cdr3_nt: TGTGCCAGTAGCCGACCGGGACACCTATACGAGCAGTACTTC
cdr3_aa: CASSRPGHLYEQYF

d_call: TRBD1
v_call: TRBV20-1
clone_size: .
j_call: TRBJ1-2
cdr3_nt: TGCAGTGCTAGTGAGCAAACAGGGGACTATGGCTACACCTTC
cdr3_aa: CSASEQTGDYGYTF

d_call: .
v_call: TRBV24-1
clone_size: .
j_call: TRBJ2-3
cdr3_nt: TGTGCCACCAGTGACCGCGGGACTGGCGGCGATACGCAGTATTTT
cdr3_aa: CATSDRGTGGDTQYF

d_call: .
v_call: TRBV27
clone_size: once
j_call: TRBJ1-6
cdr3_nt: TGTGCCAGCAGTTTCGGGAATCTTGGGAATTCACCCCTCCACTTT
cdr3_aa: CASSFGNLGNSPLHF

d_call: .
v_call: TRBV6-2/TRBV6-3
clone_size: .
j_call: TRBJ2-2
cdr3_nt: TGTGCCAGCAGTTATAGCACCGGGGAGCTGTTTTTT
cdr3_aa: CASSYSTGELFF

d_call: .
v_call: TRBV5-1
clone_size: .
j_call: TRBJ2-1
cdr3_nt: TGCGCCAGCAGCCTAATACAGGGCTATGAGCAGTTCTTC
cdr3_aa: CASSLIQGYEQFF

d_call: .
v_call: TRBV10-1
clone_size: .
j_call: TRBJ2-3
cdr3_nt: TGCGCCAGCAGTGAATCAGGGTCGGATACGCAGTATTTT
cdr3_aa: CASSESGSDTQYF

d_call: TRBD2
v_call: TRBV9
clone_size: .
j_call: TRBJ2-3
cdr3_nt: TGTGCCAGCAGCGTGGCGGGAGGGTCAACAGATACGCAGTATTTT
cdr3_aa: CASSVAGGSTDTQYF

d_call: .
v_call: TRBV24-1
clone_size: .
j_call: TRBJ1-2
cdr3_nt: TGTGCCACCAGTGATAGGAGACTAGATGGCTACACCTTC
cdr3_aa: CATSDRRLDGYTF

d_call: TRBD1
v_call: TRBV4-1
clone_size: .
j_call: TRBJ1-5
cdr3_nt: TGCGCCAGCAGCCAAGATGAACAGGGGGGTAGCAATCAGCCCCAGCATTTT
cdr3_aa: CASSQDEQGGSNQPQHF

d_call: TRBD2
v_call: TRBV15
clone_size: .
j_call: TRBJ2-1
cdr3_nt: TGTGCCACCAGCAGATGGACTAGCGGGGGGGGTAATGAGCAGTTCTTC
cdr3_aa: CATSRWTSGGGNEQFF

d_call: TRBD2
v_call: TRBV5-1
clone_size: .
j_call: TRBJ2-7
cdr3_nt: TGCGCCAGCAGCTTGGGGCCTAGCGGGGACTACGAGCAGTACTTC
cdr3_aa: CASSLGPSGDYEQYF

d_call: .
v_call: TRBV5-4
clone_size: .
j_call: TRBJ1-1
cdr3_nt: TGTGCCAGCAGCTTGCAGGTGACCGGTGAAGCTTTCTTT
cdr3_aa: CASSLQVTGEAFF

d_call: .
v_call: TRBV5-4
clone_size: .
j_call: TRBJ1-5
cdr3_nt: TGTGCCAGCAGCGTGGACCGCGGGCATCAGCCCCAGCATTTT
cdr3_aa: CASSVDRGHQPQHF

d_call: .
v_call: TRBV19
clone_size: .
j_call: TRBJ1-5
cdr3_nt: TGTGCCAGTAGTAGGAGGGACAATCAGCCCCAGCATTTT
cdr3_aa: CASSRRDNQPQHF

d_call: .
v_call: TRBV10-1
clone_size: .
j_call: TRBJ2-3
cdr3_nt: TGCGCCGGCCGCGTCCCCTGGGCTCAAAGCACAGATACGCAGTATTTT
cdr3_aa: CAGRVPWAQSTDTQYF

d_call: .
v_call: TRBV19
clone_size: few
j_call: TRBJ1-5
cdr3_nt: TGTGCCAGTAGTAAAACACAGGGTCCTTATCAGCCCCAGCATTTT
cdr3_aa: CASSKTQGPYQPQHF

d_call: .
v_call: TRBV18
clone_size: .
j_call: TRBJ2-2
cdr3_nt: TGTGCCAGCTCACAAGGGGTCGCTCCCGGGGAGCTGTTTTTT
cdr3_aa: CASSQGVAPGELFF

d_call: .
v_call: TRBV14
clone_size: once
j_call: TRBJ2-7
cdr3_nt: TGTGCCAGCAGCAAAACAGGTTCCGGCGAGCAGTACTTC
cdr3_aa: CASSKTGSGEQYF

d_call: .
v_call: TRBV21-1
clone_size: .
j_call: TRBJ2-2
cdr3_nt: TGTGCCAGCACACACTTACCAGGGGGGCGCACCGGGGAGCTGTTTTTT
cdr3_aa: CASTHLPGGRTGELFF

d_call: .
v_call: TRBV7-8
clone_size: .
j_call: TRBJ1-2
cdr3_nt: TGTGCCAGCAGCCCCTACGAGGAAAACTATGGCTACACCTTC
cdr3_aa: CASSPYEENYGYTF

d_call: TRBD1
v_call: TRBV5-4
clone_size: .
j_call: TRBJ1-1
cdr3_nt: TGTGCCAGCAGCTTGGGGCCAAGACAGGGTTTGGGCACTGAAGCTTTCTTT
cdr3_aa: CASSLGPRQGLGTEAFF

d_call: TRBD1
v_call: TRBV6-5
clone_size: .
j_call: TRBJ2-3
cdr3_nt: TGTGCCAGCATCCCGGGACAGGGGCCAGATACGCAGTATTTT
cdr3_aa: CASIPGQGPDTQYF

d_call: TRBD1
v_call: TRBV7-4
clone_size: .
j_call: TRBJ1-5
cdr3_nt: TGTGCCAGCAACGTCCCTCTAACAGGGGGCTTTAGCAATCAGCCCCAGCATTTT
cdr3_aa: CASNVPLTGGFSNQPQHF

d_call: TRBD2
v_call: TRBV2
clone_size: .
j_call: TRBJ2-3
cdr3_nt: TGTGCCAGCAGTACCAGCGGGAGAATGCAGACAGATACGCAGTATTTT
cdr3_aa: CASSTSGRMQTDTQYF